The rows below give T cell receptor beta chains drawn from one sample of a study of blood T cell repertoires in COVID-19. The protocol was immunoSEQ multiplex PCR, while the TCRdb copy is restricted to in-frame clones and leaves out a portion. The sample holds some 230,000 clones, 80% to 85% seen once. The sample consisted of peripheral blood. The receptors originated from a young woman who had recovered from COVID-19. Both conserved end residues are part of each CDR3. For some rows the clone size is stated as once, few or many, or as a class when expanded; others skip it.

J | size | V | CDR3
TRBJ1-5 | - | TRBV19 | CASSPSDRGIQPQHF
TRBJ2-3 | - | TRBV9 | CASSEGASGSLAVDTQYF
TRBJ2-3 | - | TRBV9 | CASSVDPGLADTDTQYF
TRBJ2-1 | - | TRBV14 | CASSQAKTGGNEQFF
TRBJ2-7 | - | TRBV4-1 | CASRPGSFSYEQYF
TRBJ2-1 | once | TRBV30 | CAWNSGSLYNEQFF
TRBJ2-2 | once | TRBV6-1 | CASSERDRVAGELFF
TRBJ2-7 | - | TRBV4-2 | CASSQDNRGAYEQYF
TRBJ1-2 | - | TRBV19 | CASSIVGREGYGYTF
TRBJ2-2 | - | TRBV4-2 | CASSQEPSGSALGELFF
TRBJ1-1 | - | TRBV10-3 | CAINPGLNTEAFF
TRBJ2-3 | - | TRBV10-3 | CAISDPSGTDTQYF